What follows are 25 T cell receptor beta chains derived from one specimen sequenced in a study of blood T cell repertoires in COVID-19. TCRdb keeps only in-frame clones here, not all; method: immunoSEQ multiplex PCR. The sample has about 160,000 clones, 85% seen once. Sequenced sample: peripheral blood. All receptors derive from a human donor with acute or convalescent COVID-19. The donor label of this sample is uncertain.

The J gene is TRBJ2-5, the V gene TRBV5-1; possibly TRBD2 for D (6 bases). Trimming took 4 bases from V and 5 from J, leaving 12 bases between them. This CDR3 contains 13 residues. From germline, CDR1 is SGHRS and CDR2 YFSETQ. The CDR3 spells CASSPGLRETQYF. In DNA form, the CDR3 reads TGCGCCAGCAGCCCGGGACTTAGGGAGACCCAGTACTTC.

V and J are TRBV4-1 and TRBJ1-5, with D maybe TRBD1 (5 bases). Germline CDR1 MGHRA, CDR2 YSYEKL. This CDR3 is 16 amino acids long. V lost 0 bases to trimming and J lost 2 bases, with 11 bases between them. The CDR3 DNA reads as TGCGCCAGCAGCCAAGATGGGGGGGTTCGCAATCAGCCCCAGCATTTT. Translation gives CASSQDGGVRNQPQHF.

V usage is TRBV18 and J usage is TRBJ1-5, with D hard to call. This CDR3 is built from 13 residues. The germline CDR1 and CDR2 sequences are KGHSH and LQKENI. The V gene lost 6 bases and the J gene lost 2 bases, with 8 bases spanning the gap. The CDR3 reads CASSAGGNQPQHF. The CDR3 coding sequence is TGTGCCAGCTCCGCCGGGGGCAATCAGCCCCAGCATTTT.

The chain's CDR3 is CASSYGTPGDGYTF. CDR3 DNA: TGTGCCAGCAGTTACGGGACTCCTGGAGATGGCTACACCTTC. V gene TRBV6-5 combines with J gene TRBJ1-2; D may be TRBD1 (5 bases). Trimming pared 2 bases from V and 6 bases from J, leaving 13 bases between. This CDR3 has 14 amino acids. The germline gives CDR1 MNHEY, CDR2 SVGAGI.

V usage is TRBV5-6 and J usage is TRBJ1-1; the match to TRBD1 covers 8 bases. The CDR3 is made up of 15 amino acids. The germline V gene encodes CDR1 SGHDT and CDR2 YYEEEE. Germline trimming cut 3 bases from V and 0 bases from J; bases unmatched to any gene: 4. The CDR3, as DNA: TGTGCCAGCAGCTGGGACAGGAGGTTGAACACTGAAGCTTTCTTT. It encodes CASSWDRRLNTEAFF. Based on the CDR3 plus reference TRBV5-6 and TRBJ1-1, the full variable domain is DAGVTQSPTHLIKTRGQQVTLRCSPKSGHDTVSWYQQALGQGPQFIFQYYEEEERQRGNFPDRFSGHQFPNYSSELNVNALLLGDSALYLCASSWDRRLNTEAFFGQGTRLTVV.

This chain uses TRBV11-2 with TRBJ1-3; a possible D gene is TRBD1 (5 bases). This CDR3 spans 18 amino acids. In germline, CDR1 is SGHAT, CDR2 FQNNGV. With 1 base removed from V and 0 bases from J, the gap between germline ends came to 16 bases. CDR3 sequence reads: CASSLGQGLSSSGNTIYF. The CDR3 bases are TGTGCCAGCAGCTTAGGGCAGGGCCTCTCGAGCTCTGGAAACACCATATATTTT. The variable domain in full, with the rest retrieved from reference TRBV11-2 and TRBJ1-3, is EAGVAQSPRYKIIEKRQSVAFWCNPISGHATLYWYQQILGQGPKLLIQFQNNGVVDDSQLPKDRFSAERLKGVDSTLKIQPAKLEDSAVYLCASSLGQGLSSSGNTIYFGEGSWLTVV.

The rearrangement uses TRBV9 and TRBJ1-2; no definite D call. The V gene's germline CDR1 is SGDLS and CDR2 YYNGEE. This CDR3 is built from 16 residues. V was trimmed by 0 bases and J by 0 bases, leaving 12 bases between them. The CDR3 spells CASSVVTQVANYGYTF. In nucleotides, the CDR3 is TGTGCCAGCAGCGTAGTGACGCAGGTAGCTAACTATGGCTACACCTTC.

This clone occurred once. The rearrangement links TRBV5-1 to TRBJ2-3; 8 bases are shared with TRBD1. The CDR3 loop spans 14 amino acids. Germline V gene sequence: CDR1 SGHRS, CDR2 YFSETQ. V shed 6 bases, J shed 0 bases, and the junction held 3 bases outside the gene matches. The CDR3 is CASKGQVSTDTQYF. The CDR3, as DNA: TGCGCCAGCAAGGGACAGGTTAGCACAGATACGCAGTATTTT.

Turning to this clone: This same CDR3 is encoded by further DNA sequences in the sample. V is TRBV12-3 or TRBV12-4 and J is TRBJ1-5; 8 positions match TRBD1. V lost 5 bases and J lost 7; bases outside the gene matches: 4. There are 13 residues in the CDR3. This CDR3 reads CASSRQGNQPQHF. DNA for the CDR3: TGTGCCAGCAGTCGACAGGGGAACCAGCCCCAGCATTTT.

V usage is TRBV29-1 and J usage is TRBJ2-7, with 10 bases fitting TRBD1. This CDR3 is built from 14 residues. Germline V CDR1 and CDR2: SQVTM, ANQGSEA. The DNA of the CDR3 is TGCACCTACTCCCGGGACAGGGGTTCCTACGAGCAGTACTTC. It specifies CTYSRDRGSYEQYF.

This chain connects TRBV10-1 to TRBJ1-2, with D hard to call. The CDR3 consists of 13 residues. V shed 8 bases and J shed 7 bases, with 17 bases lying between them. Germline assignment: CDR1 WNHNN and CDR2 SYGVQD (reference sequence). CDR3 amino acids: CASFPGEESGYTF. In DNA form, the CDR3 reads TGCGCCAGCTTCCCCGGAGAGGAAAGTGGCTACACCTTC.

The V call is TRBV3-1 (or the pseudogene TRBV3-2), the J call TRBJ1-1; 11 positions match TRBD1. CDR3 length: 16 residues. V shed 5 bases and J 6 bases; nucleotides not matched to a gene: 11. Germline V CDR1 and CDR2: LGHDT, YNNKEL (reference sequence). This chain's CDR3 is CASSTRDRGFRAEAFF. In DNA form, the CDR3 reads TGTGCCAGCAGCACCCGGGACAGGGGGTTTAGAGCTGAAGCTTTCTTT.

The CDR3 coding sequence is TGTGCCAGCAGTGGGGGCAGGAGCAATCAGCCCCAGCATTTT. Translation gives CASSGGRSNQPQHF. The chain links TRBV2 to TRBJ1-5, with D possibly TRBD1 on 5 matching bases. Germline values: CDR1 SNHLY, CDR2 FYNNEI. V was shortened by 4 bases and J by 1 base, with 8 bases between the two germline ends. The CDR3 loop spans 14 amino acids.

V usage is TRBV3-1 (or the pseudogene TRBV3-2) and J usage is TRBJ1-1, with TRBD1 matching 11 bases. Germline V gives CDR1 LGHDT, CDR2 YNNKEL (reference sequence). This CDR3 region has 17 residues. V was clipped by 4 bases and J by 5 bases; unmatched bases: 12. The CDR3 reads CASSPHPGQGGGTEAFF. The DNA for the CDR3 is TGTGCCAGCAGCCCGCATCCGGGACAGGGGGGTGGGACTGAAGCTTTCTTT.

The chain recombines TRBV6-5 with TRBJ1-5; tentatively, D is TRBD1 (6 bases). The germline gives CDR1 MNHEY, CDR2 SVGAGI. This CDR3 has 15 residues. Trimming removed 4 bases from V and 7 bases from J, with 17 bases in between. The CDR3 DNA follows: TGTGCCAGCAGTTCTACGACAGGCTTGGAACAGCCCCAGCATTTT. Its protein is CASSSTTGLEQPQHF.

The chain links TRBV5-6 to TRBJ2-7; 10 bases fit TRBD1. This CDR3 region has 16 residues. V dropped 2 bases and J dropped 7; count of bases not matched to a gene: 12. Germline CDR1 SGHDT, CDR2 YYEEEE. The CDR3 loop is CASSFYTGTGVTEQYF. In DNA, the CDR3 is TGTGCCAGCAGCTTCTATACCGGGACAGGGGTTACGGAGCAGTACTTC.

The CDR3 DNA follows: TGTGCCAGCAGCGTAGCTACGGGGAGTAATGAAAAACTGTTTTTT. Translating gives CASSVATGSNEKLFF. The chain is built from TRBV9 and TRBJ1-4; D gene uncertain. Trimming left V 0 bases short and J 4 bases short, with 10 bases between. Germline V gene data show CDR1 as SGDLS and CDR2 as YYNGEE. The CDR3 extends over 15 amino acids.

This chain uses TRBV11-2 with TRBJ2-3; 7 bases align to TRBD1. CDR1 SGHAT and CDR2 FQNNGV come from the germline V gene. V trimming: 5 bases; J trimming: 2 bases; junction bases outside the gene matches: 13. The CDR3 totals 17 residues. CDR3 bases: TGTGCCAGCAGCAGACCGGGCCGGACAGGCTACACAGATACGCAGTATTTT. This gives the protein CASSRPGRTGYTDTQYF.

This clone was picked up a small number of times. The gene calls are TRBV11-3 and TRBJ1-2; 12 nucleotides line up with TRBD1. The V gene end was trimmed by 5 bases and the J gene end by 4 bases; junction bases not matched to a gene: 14. Germline V gives CDR1 SGHNT, CDR2 YENEEA. CDR3 length: 18 amino acids. The CDR3 DNA reads TGTGCCAGCAGCGGATCCGGGACAGGGGGCTGGCGTGTCTATGGCTACACCTTC. It specifies CASSGSGTGGWRVYGYTF.

This rearrangement joins TRBV4-1 to TRBJ1-6; TRBD1 aligns across 7 bases. Per the germline V gene, CDR1 is MGHRA and CDR2 is YSYEKL. V was clipped by 4 bases and J by 3 bases; unmatched bases: 12. The CDR3 is made up of 18 amino acids. The CDR3 region has the DNA TGCGCCAGCAGCCCCCGCGGGACAGAGGAATTCTATAATTCACCCCTCCACTTT. Translating gives CASSPRGTEEFYNSPLHF.

The chain joins TRBV15 to TRBJ2-7; D perhaps matches TRBD1 (5 bases). Germline CDR1 and CDR2: LNHNV and YYDKDF (reference sequence). Trimming stripped 0 bases from V and 6 bases from J, with 24 bases between. The length of the CDR3 is 18 residues. In nucleotides, the CDR3 is TGTGCCACCAGCAGAGATAGAGGTAGTCGGGCAGGGAATGGCGAGCAGTACTTC. This sequence encodes CATSRDRGSRAGNGEQYF.

This clone was recorded a few times. The V call is TRBV9, the J call TRBJ2-1; TRBD2 matches 9 bases. CDR3 length equals 17 residues. CDR1 is SGDLS and CDR2 is YYNGEE in the germline V gene. The J segment lost 7 bases and the V segment lost 1 base, leaving 12 bases of the junction unmatched. Written as DNA, the CDR3 is TGTGCCAGCAGCGTAAGGGGCGGGGGGGCCGTAGGTAATGAGCAGTTCTTC. Protein: CASSVRGGGAVGNEQFF.

The V and J genes are TRBV6-1 and TRBJ1-5, with 8 nucleotides matching TRBD1. Germline loops: CDR1 MNHNS, CDR2 SASEGT. This CDR3 has 16 residues. J gave up 2 bases and V 1 base, and 4 bases lay outside the gene matches. This CDR3 is CASSEDRGRRNQPQHF. The DNA of the CDR3 is TGTGCCAGCAGTGAAGACAGGGGGAGACGCAATCAGCCCCAGCATTTT.

The V call is TRBV6-5, the J call TRBJ1-1, with D unresolved. This CDR3 contains 13 residues. From germline, CDR1 is MNHEY and CDR2 SVGAGI. Trimming cost V 6 bases and J 2 bases, with 10 bases left between them. The CDR3 loop is CASSRVKNTEAFF. CDR3 DNA: TGTGCCAGCAGCCGGGTCAAAAACACTGAAGCTTTCTTT.

This chain joins TRBV4-2 and TRBJ1-1; D gene ambiguous. Trimming cost V 2 bases and J 2 bases, with 15 bases left between them. The CDR3 runs to 16 residues. The germline V gene encodes CDR1 LGHNA and CDR2 YNFKEQ. The DNA for the CDR3 is TGTGCCAGCAGCCAACAGCAATACACAGACAACACTGAAGCTTTCTTT. As protein: CASSQQQYTDNTEAFF.